What follows is one TCR beta chain and its context. Its cognate antigen is unknown. This record belongs to a study of vaccination and CD4 T cells after COVID-19. In the study overall: Six male and four female convalescents took part, two of them Hispanic. Post-vaccination specimens were collected at a median of roughly 78 days following dose two (range 14 to 241).

The treatment denotes: approximately 9-day PBMC culture with coronavirus spike peptide pools or control peptides (ViraFEST assay). Oncomine TCR Beta short-read sequencing was applied to DNA from cultured CD4+ T cells. Using its own MiXCR run on the PCR reads, TCRdb lists one record per CDR3 protein. The data show under 15,000 distinct CDR3 sequences, roughly 60% seen once. CDR1 and CDR2 (germline): DFQATT, SNEGSKA (reference sequence). Trimming stripped 3 bases from V and 4 bases from J, with 9 bases between. This CDR3 comprises 12 residues. The rearrangement uses TRBV20-1 and TRBJ1-2; D is ambiguous. The source was CD4+ T cells from blood, cultured in vitro, collected before SARS-CoV-2 vaccination. The TCR comes from a human donor who had recovered from COVID-19. CDR3 DNA sequence: TGCAGTGCTAGGGAAGACATCTATGGCTACACCTTC. This sequence encodes CSAREDIYGYTF.